This is a list of T cell receptor beta chains from one sample in a study of T cells in Graves' hyperthyroidism and ophthalmopathy. TCRdb redid the calling of the multiplex PCR reads with MiXCR, one entry per CDR3 protein. Of approximately 400,000 distinct CDR3 sequences in the sample, over 12% were seen once. Sequenced material: blood. The receptor source for this set is a man aged 50-59 years with Graves' ophthalmopathy. Both conserved end residues are part of each CDR3. Fields, in order: V gene, clone size, D gene, J gene, CDR3 protein, CDR3 DNA. A D gene is named only where the DNA matches it firmly. Clone size appears in some rows only: once, few, many, or a class for an expanded clone.

V gene: TRBV11-2; clone size: many; D gene: NA; J gene: TRBJ2-5; CDR3 protein: CASSAGTQETQYF; CDR3 DNA: TGTGCCAGCAGCGCAGGGACCCAAGAGACCCAGTACTTC
V gene: TRBV6-2/TRBV6-3; clone size: NA; D gene: NA; J gene: TRBJ1-1; CDR3 protein: CASSLFSEGPNTEAFF; CDR3 DNA: TGTGCCAGCAGTTTATTTTCCGAAGGCCCCAACACTGAAGCTTTCTTT
V gene: TRBV5-1; clone size: few; D gene: NA; J gene: TRBJ2-5; CDR3 protein: CASSKTPETQYF; CDR3 DNA: TGCGCCAGCAGCAAAACCCCGGAGACCCAGTACTTC
V gene: TRBV12-3/TRBV12-4; clone size: many; D gene: TRBD1; J gene: TRBJ2-4; CDR3 protein: CASLDRGLKNIQYF; CDR3 DNA: TGTGCCAGCCTGGACAGGGGGCTTAAAAACATTCAGTACTTC
V gene: TRBV29-1; clone size: NA; D gene: NA; J gene: TRBJ2-5; CDR3 protein: CSVEDGRGETQYF; CDR3 DNA: TGCAGCGTTGAAGATGGCCGAGGAGAGACCCAGTACTTC
V gene: TRBV27; clone size: NA; D gene: TRBD2; J gene: TRBJ2-7; CDR3 protein: CASSSLGLAGPTYEQYF; CDR3 DNA: TGTGCCAGCAGTTCACTGGGACTAGCGGGCCCCACCTACGAGCAGTACTTC
V gene: TRBV5-1; clone size: many; D gene: NA; J gene: TRBJ2-2; CDR3 protein: CASTPGGPITGELFF; CDR3 DNA: TGCGCCAGCACCCCAGGAGGGCCTATCACCGGGGAGCTGTTTTTT
V gene: TRBV27; clone size: few; D gene: TRBD2; J gene: TRBJ2-3; CDR3 protein: CASSLYDNLAGVYTQYF; CDR3 DNA: TGTGCCAGCAGTTTGTATGACAATCTAGCGGGAGTGTATACGCAGTATTTT
V gene: TRBV12-3/TRBV12-4; clone size: NA; D gene: NA; J gene: TRBJ1-5; CDR3 protein: CASSIRTAYSNQPQHF; CDR3 DNA: TGTGCCAGCAGTATAAGGACGGCCTATAGCAATCAGCCCCAGCATTTT
V gene: TRBV27; clone size: NA; D gene: TRBD1; J gene: TRBJ1-6; CDR3 protein: CASSLGTGVSPLHF; CDR3 DNA: TGTGCCAGCAGTTTAGGGACAGGGGTATCACCCCTCCACTTT
V gene: TRBV30; clone size: many; D gene: NA; J gene: TRBJ1-5; CDR3 protein: CAWSGWGNQPQHF; CDR3 DNA: TGTGCCTGGAGTGGCTGGGGCAATCAGCCCCAGCATTTT
V gene: TRBV7-9; clone size: NA; D gene: TRBD1; J gene: TRBJ2-3; CDR3 protein: CASSRPDRGNPDTQYF; CDR3 DNA: TGCGCCAGCAGCCGACCGGACAGGGGTAATCCAGATACGCAGTATTTT
V gene: TRBV29-1; clone size: NA; D gene: NA; J gene: TRBJ2-7; CDR3 protein: CSVGKAVDSHEQYF; CDR3 DNA: TGCAGCGTTGGTAAGGCGGTAGACTCGCACGAGCAGTACTTC
V gene: TRBV18; clone size: many; D gene: TRBD2; J gene: TRBJ2-7; CDR3 protein: CASSPQIAGAVEQYF; CDR3 DNA: TGTGCCAGCTCACCACAGATCGCGGGAGCGGTCGAGCAGTACTTC
V gene: TRBV29-1; clone size: many; D gene: TRBD1; J gene: TRBJ2-5; CDR3 protein: CSAGRSGGEETQYF; CDR3 DNA: TGCAGCGCCGGGCGGTCAGGGGGCGAGGAGACCCAGTACTTC
V gene: TRBV6-1; clone size: many; D gene: NA; J gene: TRBJ1-2; CDR3 protein: CASSPWTDLYGYTF; CDR3 DNA: TGTGCCAGCAGTCCTTGGACTGACCTCTATGGCTACACCTTC
V gene: TRBV5-1; clone size: many; D gene: NA; J gene: TRBJ2-3; CDR3 protein: CASSFRGVLATSTDTQYF; CDR3 DNA: TGCGCCAGCAGCTTCCGAGGGGTACTAGCAACAAGCACAGATACGCAGTATTTT
V gene: TRBV18; clone size: many; D gene: NA; J gene: TRBJ2-2; CDR3 protein: CASSPWTNTGELFF; CDR3 DNA: TGTGCCAGCTCACCCTGGACCAACACCGGGGAGCTGTTTTTT
V gene: TRBV27; clone size: NA; D gene: TRBD1; J gene: TRBJ2-7; CDR3 protein: CASSPITDRVGDEQYF; CDR3 DNA: TGTGCCAGCAGCCCAATCACCGACAGGGTAGGGGACGAGCAGTACTTC
V gene: TRBV13; clone size: few; D gene: TRBD1; J gene: TRBJ2-7; CDR3 protein: CASSFRGGQNYEQYF; CDR3 DNA: TGTGCCAGCAGCTTTCGAGGGGGACAGAATTACGAGCAGTACTTC
V gene: TRBV6-2/TRBV6-3; clone size: many; D gene: TRBD2; J gene: TRBJ2-1; CDR3 protein: CASSSSGTSSYNEQFF; CDR3 DNA: TGTGCCAGCAGTTCTAGCGGTACCAGCTCCTACAATGAGCAGTTCTTC
V gene: TRBV24-1; clone size: few; D gene: TRBD2; J gene: TRBJ2-2; CDR3 protein: CATSDLRGSGSGWTGELFF; CDR3 DNA: TGTGCCACCAGTGATTTGCGGGGTAGCGGGAGCGGTTGGACCGGGGAGCTGTTTTTT
V gene: TRBV19; clone size: few; D gene: NA; J gene: TRBJ2-1; CDR3 protein: CASSSGARNEQFF; CDR3 DNA: TGTGCCAGTAGCAGTGGGGCTAGGAATGAGCAGTTCTTC
V gene: TRBV18; clone size: many; D gene: NA; J gene: TRBJ2-3; CDR3 protein: CASSPRPAGDTQYF; CDR3 DNA: TGTGCCAGCTCACCACGACCAGCGGGAGATACGCAGTATTTT
V gene: TRBV5-1; clone size: many; D gene: NA; J gene: TRBJ2-1; CDR3 protein: CASSLGQYSYNEQFF; CDR3 DNA: TGCGCCAGCAGCTTGGGGCAGTACTCCTACAATGAGCAGTTCTTC
V gene: TRBV2; clone size: NA; D gene: TRBD2; J gene: TRBJ2-1; CDR3 protein: CASSRTFSGTYNEQFF; CDR3 DNA: TGTGCCAGCAGTCGAACCTTTAGCGGGACCTACAATGAGCAGTTCTTC
V gene: TRBV7-8; clone size: many; D gene: NA; J gene: TRBJ1-5; CDR3 protein: CASSLIPAPNQPQHF; CDR3 DNA: TGTGCCAGCAGCTTAATTCCGGCCCCAAATCAGCCCCAGCATTTT
V gene: TRBV11-2; clone size: many; D gene: TRBD2; J gene: TRBJ2-1; CDR3 protein: CASSLGLADLYNEQFF; CDR3 DNA: TGTGCCAGCAGCTTAGGACTAGCGGACCTTTACAATGAGCAGTTCTTC